This T cell receptor beta chain was sequenced for a study of cytomegalovirus exposure and HLA in healthy donors. Primers for the PCR totalled 60 Vbeta and 13 Jbeta. Produced via immunoSEQ multiplex PCR; TCRdb's table is partial and in-frame only. The sample carries roughly 200,000 clones, 70% to 80% recorded once. Concerning this clone itself: Its specificity is unknown.

Overall study findings and caveats: One cluster of highly shared sequence variants probably arose as a sequencing artifact. In a later analysis, an Asian-associated ancestry cluster reportedly showed fewer N-insertions than the 666-donor mean.

This sequence was found in a man between 60 and 75 years old in good health and CMV-seronegative. The specimen was PBMCs.

Here the CDR3 reads CASSPRDFYEQYF. CDR3 in DNA: TGTGCCAGCAGCCCCCGGGACTTCTACGAGCAGTACTTC. This chain links TRBV7-9 with TRBJ2-7, with a tentative D call TRBD2 (6 bases). The CDR3 loop spans 13 amino acids. Germline CDR1 reads SEHNR; CDR2 reads FQNEAQ (reference sequence). V was clipped by 5 bases and J by 3 bases, with 11 bases between them.